A single sample is the source of the 7 T cell receptor beta chains below, sequenced in a study of cytomegalovirus exposure and HLA in healthy donors. Vbeta (60) and Jbeta (13) primers were used in the PCR. Profiling relied on immunoSEQ multiplex PCR, and the TCRdb table lists in-frame clones only, not all of them. The table shows 100,000 or so clones, with nearly 80% occurring only once. Sequenced sample: PBMCs. The receptor set was obtained from a man younger than 40 in good health and CMV-seronegative.

This sequence joins TRBV19 and TRBJ2-1; TRBD1 agrees at 7 bases. Germline V gene sequence: CDR1 LNHDA, CDR2 SQIVND (reference sequence). The V gene end was trimmed by 3 bases and the J gene end by 8 bases; junction bases not matched to a gene: 10. This CDR3 comprises 15 residues. CDR3 DNA sequence: TGTGCCAGTAGTATCCGGGACAGTCTCAGCGATGAGCAGTTCTTC. Translated, it gives CASSIRDSLSDEQFF.

The chain employs TRBV30 and TRBJ1-1, with unresolved D. V shed 0 bases and J shed 6 bases, with 17 bases lying between them. Germline CDR1 reads GTSNPN; CDR2 reads SVGIG (reference sequence). The CDR3 covers 15 residues. CDR3 sequence reads: CAWSVLSGRTAEAFF. The CDR3 nucleotides are TGTGCCTGGAGTGTACTTTCCGGGAGAACGGCTGAAGCTTTCTTT.

The chain joins TRBV7-9 to TRBJ1-2, with 7 nucleotides matching TRBD1. V lost 5 bases and J lost 4; bases outside the gene matches: 7. Germline V CDR1 and CDR2: SEHNR, FQNEAQ (reference sequence). CDR3 length: 14 residues. The CDR3: CASSHRGRPYGYTF. CDR3 DNA: TGTGCCAGCAGCCACAGGGGCCGGCCCTATGGCTACACCTTC.

In DNA form, the CDR3 reads TGCGCCAGCAGCCAAGAACCCCTCCTAGTTGCTGGCTACACCTTC. Its translation: CASSQEPLLVAGYTF. The chain combines TRBV4-3 with TRBJ1-2; D call uncertain. Trimming removed 0 bases at V and 7 bases at J, with 15 bases between. This CDR3 is 15 amino acids long. CDR1 is LGHNA, CDR2 YSLEER, per germline.

This clone has just a few counts. CDR3 in amino acids: CASSQDGSGRGYGYTF. CDR3 in DNA: TGCGCCAGCAGCCAAGATGGCTCGGGCAGGGGCTATGGCTACACCTTC. The rearrangement joins TRBV4-3 to TRBJ1-2; D perhaps matches TRBD1 (6 bases). V lost 0 bases to trimming and J lost 4 bases, with 15 bases between them. The length of the CDR3 is 16 residues. Germline loops: CDR1 LGHNA, CDR2 YSLEER.

This chain uses TRBV9 with TRBJ2-5; 9 bases fit TRBD2. This CDR3 spans 15 amino acids. V trimming: 0 bases; J trimming: 4 bases; junction bases outside the gene matches: 4. Germline CDR1 reads SGDLS; CDR2 reads YYNGEE. CDR3 nucleotides: TGTGCCAGCAGCGTAGGCCCAGCGGGAGGAGAGACCCAGTACTTC. Protein: CASSVGPAGGETQYF.

This rearrangement joins TRBV29-1 to TRBJ2-5; no clear D. TRBJ2-7 matches the DNA end more closely, so the J call is doubtful. This CDR3 spans 11 amino acids. CDR1 and CDR2 (germline): SQVTM, ANQGSEA. Here the CDR3 reads CSALHAYEQYF. The CDR3, as DNA: TGCAGCGCCCTCCATGCCTACGAGCAGTACTTC.